This TCR beta chain was captured in a study of T cells in Graves' hyperthyroidism and ophthalmopathy. Researchers amplified the TCR beta CDR3 regions from RNA transcripts. In the first-round RT-PCR of the TCR CDR3, the HTBI primer set was used. TCRdb fed the multiplex PCR reads into MiXCR, producing one record per CDR3 protein. Altogether 300,000 to 450,000 distinct CDR3 sequences are present, about 15% being singletons, with the ten largest covering approximately 9.9%. V dropped 6 bases and J dropped 1 base, with 12 bases sitting between them. Per germline, CDR1 MNHNS and CDR2 SASEGT. This CDR3 region has 14 residues. If no ophthalmopathy progression occurred within 18 months, Graves' hyperthyroidism was stable. Patients were excluded because of uncontrolled infection, other autoimmune disease, pregnancy or lactation. This clonotype came up many times.

The J gene is TRBJ1-1, the V gene TRBV6-1; D ambiguous. The TCR comes from a woman aged 60 to 75 with Graves' hyperthyroidism. Input material: blood. Here the CDR3 reads CASRVSTENTEAFF. In nucleotides, the CDR3 is TGTGCCAGCAGGGTATCTACCGAGAACACTGAAGCTTTCTTT.